This is a list of T cell receptor beta chains from one sample in a study of T cell changes during pregnancy in multiple sclerosis. Measured with immunoSEQ multiplex PCR; TCRdb has only the in-frame clones, and not every one. The sample has about 61,000 clones; approximately 90% are singletons. This specimen consisted of peripheral blood, obtained in the first trimester of pregnancy. The receptor source for this set is a female donor in good health, enrolled as a control in a pregnancy study. Both conserved end residues are part of each CDR3. D genes are given only for firm matches. Size values are once, few and many counts, or a class for expanded clones, and some rows have none.

TRBV15	-	-	TRBJ2-4	CATSRESGWERNIQYF	TGTGCCACCAGCAGAGAATCGGGGTGGGAGAGAAACATTCAGTACTTC
TRBV6-4	-	TRBD1	TRBJ2-7	CASSQGTGGVDEQYF	TGTGCCAGCAGTCAAGGGACAGGGGGCGTCGACGAGCAGTACTTC
TRBV5-4	-	TRBD2	TRBJ2-3	CASSLGRGGFTDTQYF	TGTGCCAGCAGCTTGGGGCGGGGGGGGTTCACAGATACGCAGTATTTT
TRBV5-1	-	-	TRBJ1-1	CASSPEISYTEAFF	TGCGCCAGCAGCCCCGAGATTTCGTACACTGAAGCTTTCTTT
TRBV7-3	-	TRBD1	TRBJ1-2	CASSPTGGNYGYTF	TGTGCCAGCAGCCCGACAGGGGGTAACTATGGCTACACCTTC
TRBV30	-	TRBD1	TRBJ1-5	CAWTGQGTTSNQPQHF	TGTGCCTGGACAGGACAGGGGACAACTAGCAATCAGCCCCAGCATTTT
TRBV6-5	-	-	TRBJ2-1	CASSISGSYNEQFF	TGTGCCAGCAGTATTAGCGGCTCCTACAATGAGCAGTTCTTC
TRBV18	few	-	TRBJ1-1	CASSGSGGNTEAFF	TGTGCCAGCTCAGGATCGGGGGGGAACACTGAAGCTTTCTTT
TRBV11-2	-	TRBD1	TRBJ1-1	CASSSPSWDREHTEAFF	TGTGCCAGCAGCTCCCCTTCGTGGGACAGAGAACACACTGAAGCTTTCTTT
TRBV5-6	-	-	TRBJ2-5	CASSLFFFGRGIQETQYF	TGTGCCAGCAGCTTGTTCTTCTTCGGCAGGGGAATTCAAGAGACCCAGTACTTC
TRBV6-4	-	-	TRBJ1-1	CASSAGVGTEAFF	TGTGCCAGCAGTGCGGGGGTTGGAACTGAAGCTTTCTTT
TRBV4-1	-	TRBD1	TRBJ1-2	CASSHDTGDNYGYTF	TGCGCCAGCAGCCACGACACAGGGGACAACTATGGCTACACCTTC
TRBV7-6	-	TRBD1	TRBJ2-7	CASSLAGTGSYEQYF	TGTGCCAGCAGCTTAGCTGGGACAGGGTCCTACGAGCAGTACTTC
TRBV2	-	-	TRBJ1-1	CARDSGWGGTEAFF	TGTGCCAGGGACAGTGGGTGGGGGGGGACTGAAGCTTTCTTT
TRBV27	-	-	TRBJ1-1	CASRQDLNTEAFF	TGTGCCAGCAGACAGGACCTGAACACTGAAGCTTTCTTT
TRBV7-2	-	-	TRBJ1-2	CASSQARGSAYGYTF	TGTGCCAGCAGCCAGGCCCGTGGGTCAGCCTATGGCTACACCTTC
TRBV7-2	-	TRBD2	TRBJ2-1	CASGSGGSSYNEQFF	TGTGCCAGCGGTAGCGGGGGATCCTCCTACAATGAGCAGTTCTTC
TRBV7-2	-	-	TRBJ1-3	CASSSSSGNTIYF	TGTGCCAGCAGCTCCTCCTCGGGAAACACCATATATTTT
TRBV6-1	once	TRBD1	TRBJ1-2	CASSPGQGSLGYTF	TGTGCCAGCAGCCCGGGACAGGGGAGTCTGGGCTACACCTTC
TRBV10-3	once	TRBD1	TRBJ2-5	CATSGTEQETQYF	TGTGCCACCTCTGGGACAGAGCAAGAGACCCAGTACTTC
TRBV20-1	-	-	TRBJ1-2	CSARPTQGYTF	TGCAGTGCTAGACCAACGCAGGGCTACACCTTC
TRBV2	once	TRBD1	TRBJ1-1	CASSVTGIEAFF	TGTGCCAGCAGTGTGACAGGGATTGAAGCTTTCTTT
TRBV9	-	TRBD2	TRBJ2-1	CASSENPGLAGAEQFF	TGTGCCAGCAGCGAAAACCCGGGACTAGCGGGCGCTGAGCAGTTCTTC
TRBV4-3	-	-	TRBJ1-4	CASSQDYEKLFF	TGCGCCAGCAGCCAAGACTATGAAAAACTGTTTTTT
TRBV27	-	-	TRBJ2-7	CASSLTDRSHEQYF	TGTGCCAGCAGCTTAACCGACAGGTCCCACGAGCAGTACTTC
TRBV5-4	-	TRBD1	TRBJ1-2	CASSLARGQIGYTF	TGTGCCAGCAGCTTGGCCAGGGGGCAGATTGGCTACACCTTC
TRBV7-3	-	TRBD1	TRBJ2-5	CASSLGGQVAETQYF	TGTGCCAGCAGCTTAGGAGGACAGGTTGCGGAGACCCAGTACTTC
TRBV4-3	-	-	TRBJ1-2	CASSQGRVENYGYTF	TGCGCCAGCAGCCAAGGGAGGGTTGAGAACTATGGCTACACCTTC
TRBV19	-	TRBD1	TRBJ2-3	CASSPGTGTDTQYF	TGTGCCAGTAGTCCCGGGACAGGGACAGATACGCAGTATTTT
TRBV6-5	-	TRBD2	TRBJ2-5	CASAQRGGLKETQYF	TGTGCCAGTGCCCAGCGGGGGGGATTGAAAGAGACCCAGTACTTC
TRBV6-5	-	TRBD2	TRBJ2-7	CASSYSVAGTYEQYF	TGTGCCAGCAGTTACTCGGTAGCGGGGACCTACGAGCAGTACTTC
TRBV7-2	-	TRBD1	TRBJ2-7	CASSLGTGNPRYF	TGTGCCAGCAGCTTAGGGACAGGTAACCCCCGGTACTTC
TRBV6-5	-	TRBD1	TRBJ1-2	CASSLTGGVLSGGYTF	TGTGCCAGCAGTTTAACAGGGGGCGTTCTCTCTGGCGGCTACACCTTC
TRBV5-4	-	TRBD2	TRBJ2-3	CASRAAAGADTQYF	TGTGCCAGCAGAGCCGCAGCGGGGGCAGATACGCAGTATTTT
TRBV4-2	-	TRBD2	TRBJ2-6	CASSQAPWRGAVGANVLTF	TGTGCCAGCAGCCAAGCCCCATGGCGGGGGGCTGTGGGGGCCAACGTCCTGACTTTC
TRBV30	-	-	TRBJ1-1	CAWGVQGLTEAFF	TGTGCCTGGGGGGTCCAGGGGCTCACTGAAGCTTTCTTT
TRBV11-3	once	TRBD2	TRBJ2-5	CASSLRLAGGLGETQYF	TGTGCCAGCAGCCTCCGACTAGCGGGGGGCCTGGGGGAGACCCAGTACTTC
TRBV27	-	-	TRBJ1-1	CASSLIGNTEAFF	TGTGCCAGCAGTTTAATCGGTAACACTGAAGCTTTCTTT
TRBV25-1	-	TRBD1	TRBJ1-4	CASSEWGRGDEKLFF	TGTGCCAGCAGTGAATGGGGCAGGGGGGATGAAAAACTGTTTTTT
TRBV18	-	-	TRBJ2-1	CASSPSGSSGYYEQFF	TGTGCCAGCTCACCGTCCGGGAGCTCCGGATACTATGAGCAGTTCTTC
TRBV30	-	TRBD1	TRBJ1-5	CASSRGGNQPQHF	TGTGCCTCGTCCAGGGGGGGCAATCAGCCCCAGCATTTT
TRBV5-8	-	-	TRBJ2-1	CASTGGVLKVDNEQFF	TGTGCCAGCACGGGCGGGGTTCTTAAGGTAGACAATGAGCAGTTCTTC
TRBV19	-	-	TRBJ1-3	CASSPQGGTIYF	TGTGCCAGTAGTCCACAGGGTGGCACCATATATTTT
TRBV7-2	few	TRBD1	TRBJ2-7	CASTITGTAESYEQYF	TGTGCCAGCACCATTACCGGGACAGCCGAATCCTACGAGCAGTACTTC
TRBV10-1	few	-	TRBJ2-2	CARGTPNTGELFF	TGCGCCAGAGGGACACCGAACACCGGGGAGCTGTTTTTT
TRBV7-9	-	-	TRBJ2-3	CASSPQAEDTQYF	TGTGCCAGCAGCCCCCAAGCTGAGGATACGCAGTATTTT
TRBV6-5	-	-	TRBJ1-6	CASSYSRNANSPLHF	TGTGCCAGCAGTTATTCTAGGAACGCTAATTCACCCCTCCACTTT
TRBV5-1	-	TRBD1	TRBJ1-1	CASSAGTANTEAFF	TGCGCCAGCAGCGCCGGGACAGCGAACACTGAAGCTTTCTTT
TRBV7-9	-	-	TRBJ1-6	CASSLKEGNSPLHF	TGTGCCAGCAGCTTAAAGGAGGGAAATTCACCCCTCCACTTT
TRBV9	-	TRBD1	TRBJ2-3	CASSVGQGLDTQYF	TGTGCCAGCAGCGTCGGACAGGGGTTGGATACGCAGTATTTT
TRBV11-2	-	-	TRBJ1-6	CASSLVPQGNIDSPLHF	TGTGCCAGCAGCTTAGTTCCGCAGGGGAATATCGATTCACCCCTCCACTTT
TRBV30	-	-	TRBJ1-2	CAYSRRFDGSGYTF	TGTGCCTACTCGCGTCGGTTCGATGGGAGTGGCTACACCTTC
TRBV2	-	TRBD2	TRBJ2-1	CASTEVRGVYNEQFF	TGTGCCAGCACTGAAGTGCGGGGGGTCTACAATGAGCAGTTCTTC
TRBV11-3	-	TRBD2	TRBJ2-7	CASSRPTSGGDPYEQYF	TGTGCCAGCAGCAGACCCACTAGCGGGGGCGACCCCTACGAGCAGTACTTC
TRBV5-4	-	TRBD1	TRBJ1-3	CASSWTGGTGNTIYF	TGTGCCAGCAGCTGGACAGGGGGAACTGGAAACACCATATATTTT
TRBV18	-	-	TRBJ1-1	CASSPSGNTEAFF	TGTGCCAGCTCACCATCAGGTAACACTGAAGCTTTCTTT
TRBV6-1	medium-sized	TRBD1	TRBJ1-2	CASSDRWTGDGYTF	TGTGCCAGCAGTGATCGTTGGACAGGGGATGGCTACACCTTC
TRBV5-7	-	-	TRBJ2-7	CASSLFPTATNEQYF	TGTGCCAGCAGCCTTTTCCCCACCGCTACGAACGAGCAGTACTTC
TRBV30	-	-	TRBJ2-6	CALRSGANVLTF	TGTGCCTTGCGCTCTGGGGCCAACGTCCTGACTTTC